The next 11 T cell receptor beta chains were all read from a single sample in a study of blood T cell repertoires in COVID-19. Method: immunoSEQ multiplex PCR; TCRdb's copy keeps in-frame clones and lacks some. The sample shows roughly 180,000 clones, 70% to 90% of them seen only once. The source material was peripheral blood. The receptors stem from a man between 60 and 70 years old who had recovered from COVID-19.

The chain has TRBV25-1 and TRBJ2-1, with D maybe TRBD1 (6 bases). Per germline, CDR1 MGHDK and CDR2 SYGVNS. This CDR3 comprises 15 residues. V shed 4 bases and J shed 4 bases, with 14 bases lying between them. The CDR3 loop reads CASSVVDRLYNEQFF. For the CDR3, the DNA is TGTGCCAGCAGTGTCGTGGACAGACTGTACAATGAGCAGTTCTTC.

The chain has TRBV5-1 and TRBJ2-2; TRBD1 aligns across 12 bases. Germline V gene data show CDR1 as SGHRS and CDR2 as YFSETQ. The CDR3 covers 18 residues. The trim removed 3 bases at V and 3 bases at J, leaving 9 bases unmatched. In DNA form, the CDR3 reads TGCGCCAGCAGCTCCCTGCGGGACAGGGGGCGCGACACCGGGGAGCTGTTTTTT. Its protein is CASSSLRDRGRDTGELFF.

The rearrangement joins TRBV5-5 to TRBJ2-3; TRBD1 matches 7 bases. V was pared by 0 bases and J by 1 base, with 5 bases of the junction left unmatched. The CDR3 spans 16 residues. CDR1 is SGHKS and CDR2 is YYEKEE in the germline V gene (reference sequence). This CDR3 is CASSLDPGTGTDTQYF. The DNA for the CDR3 is TGTGCCAGCAGCTTGGATCCCGGGACAGGCACAGATACGCAGTATTTT.

This clone was recorded only once. The J gene is TRBJ2-7, the V gene TRBV14, with D unresolved. This CDR3 spans 12 amino acids. Germline V CDR1 and CDR2: SGHDN, FVKESK. Between the trimmed V and J ends, which lost 2 bases and 0 bases, there was a span of 2 bases. CDR3 residues: CASSQYSYEQYF. CDR3 coding DNA: TGTGCCAGCAGCCAATACTCCTACGAGCAGTACTTC.

The rearrangement joins TRBV4-1 to TRBJ1-5; the match to TRBD1 covers 10 bases. The ends lost 1 base at V and 0 bases at J; junction bases unmatched: 0. The V gene's germline CDR1 is MGHRA and CDR2 YSYEKL. The CDR3 contains 16 residues. The CDR3 loop reads CASSQGTGGSNQPQHF. The CDR3 DNA is TGCGCCAGCAGCCAAGGGACAGGGGGTAGCAATCAGCCCCAGCATTTT.

The chain links TRBV25-1 to TRBJ2-2; D possibly corresponds to TRBD1 (5 bases). The CDR3 loop spans 15 amino acids. V was trimmed by 10 bases and J by 3 bases, leaving 18 bases between them. Germline V gene sequence: CDR1 MGHDK, CDR2 SYGVNS. Here the CDR3 reads CATSPDSRYTGELFF. Here the CDR3 DNA reads TGTGCCACCTCACCCGACAGTAGGTACACCGGGGAGCTGTTTTTT.

The chain has TRBV6-5 and TRBJ1-1, with D possibly being TRBD1 (6 bases). Trimming left V 6 bases short and J 12 bases short, with 17 bases between. The CDR3 is 12 amino acids. Germline CDR1 is MNHEY and CDR2 is SVGAGI. The CDR3 DNA reads as TGTGCCAGCAGATTGATAACAGGGTCTACTTTCTTT. It is translated as CASRLITGSTFF.

This clone was seen just once. The rearrangement links TRBV7-3 to TRBJ2-3; TRBD1 might be the D (6 bases). CDR3 length: 14 amino acids. The germline CDR1 and CDR2 sequences are SGHTA and FQGTGA. V was cut by 5 bases and J by 0 bases, with 9 bases left in between. CDR3 nucleotide sequence: TGTGCCAGCAGCCTTCAGGGGAGCACAGATACGCAGTATTTT. Its protein product is CASSLQGSTDTQYF.

As DNA, the CDR3 is TGTGCCAGCAGATCGGACAGGGCGCTGTCCGGGGAGCTGTTTTTT. It yields the protein CASRSDRALSGELFF. This chain connects TRBV6-6 to TRBJ2-2; 8 nucleotides line up with TRBD1. The V and J ends lost 6 bases and 6 bases, in that order; junction bases with no gene match: 9. This CDR3 spans 15 amino acids. Germline V gene lookup returns CDR1 MNHNY and CDR2 SVGAGI (reference sequence).

The chain couples TRBV5-1 to TRBJ2-5, with 10 bases identical to TRBD1. Germline CDR1 is SGHRS and CDR2 is YFSETQ. The CDR3 consists of 14 residues. Unmatched junction bases numbered 4, after V lost 4 bases and J lost 4 bases. CDR3: CASSPRDRGETQYF. In DNA, the CDR3 is TGCGCCAGCAGCCCCAGGGACAGGGGAGAGACCCAGTACTTC.

V is TRBV12-3 or TRBV12-4 and J is TRBJ1-6, with TRBD1 as a possible D gene (5 bases). V lost 3 bases to trimming and J lost 13 bases, with 13 bases between them. The CDR3 covers 13 residues. The CDR3 is CASSFRGFGPLHF. The CDR3 DNA follows: TGTGCCAGCAGTTTTAGGGGATTTGGGCCCCTCCACTTT.